This TCR beta chain was recorded in a study of T cell changes during pregnancy in multiple sclerosis. The repertoire was sequenced with immunoSEQ multiplex PCR; TCRdb's copy has only in-frame clones and lacks some. Of about 41,000 clones in the sample, approximately 88% are singletons; the top ten hold roughly 5%. Sequences were derived from peripheral blood, sampled in the first trimester of pregnancy. The TCR originated in a female donor in good health, enrolled as a control in a pregnancy study.

The CDR3 nucleotides read TGCAGCGTTACTAGCGGGAGGGCTGAGCAGTTCTTC. Its translation: CSVTSGRAEQFF. This sequence joins TRBV29-1 and TRBJ2-1; the match to TRBD2 covers 13 bases. The CDR3 extends over 12 amino acids. The V gene's germline CDR1 is SQVTM and CDR2 ANQGSEA. Germline trimming cut 5 bases from V and 9 bases from J; bases unmatched to any gene: 1.